The 26 T cell receptor beta chains below all came from one sample that was sequenced in a study of blood T cell repertoires in COVID-19. TCRdb's copy holds only in-frame clones and misses some; the assay was immunoSEQ multiplex PCR. The table records some 240,000 clones, roughly 80% of them present only once. Input material: PBMCs or T cells enriched from blood (not recorded which). These receptors came from a man aged 45 to 65 who had recovered from COVID-19.

The CDR3 region is CASSQGVELAGGPIGELFF. The CDR3 DNA follows: TGCGCCAGCAGCCAAGGCGTGGAACTAGCGGGAGGGCCGATCGGGGAGCTGTTTTTT. The gene calls are TRBV4-3 and TRBJ2-2, with 13 bases lining up with TRBD2. Germline V gene lookup returns CDR1 LGHNA and CDR2 YSLEER. Trimming cost V 1 base and J 7 bases; bases outside gene matches: 12. The CDR3 length is 19 residues.

CDR3: CASSQDLTRRGGYTF. The CDR3, as DNA: TGTGCCAGCAGCCAAGATCTCACCCGGCGGGGAGGCTACACCTTC. The chain carries TRBV14 and TRBJ1-2; D not certain. Trimming took off 0 bases at V and 8 bases at J, with 16 bases between the two ends. CDR1 is SGHDN, CDR2 FVKESK, per germline. The CDR3 has 15 amino acids.

The chain uses TRBV15 and TRBJ2-5; a possible D gene is TRBD1 (7 bases). The CDR3 consists of 15 residues. Germline lookup yields CDR1 LNHNV and CDR2 YYDKDF (reference sequence). The V end was cut by 3 bases, the J end by 5 bases, with 16 bases between. CDR3 nucleotides: TGTGCCACCAGCAGTCGGTCAGGGGGGAGGGAGACCCAGTACTTC. Its translation: CATSSRSGGRETQYF.

This clone came up a few times. The V call is TRBV6-4, the J call TRBJ2-2; D not certain. The CDR3 is 14 amino acids. Germline loops: CDR1 MRHNA, CDR2 SNTAGT. V shed 4 bases and J shed 6 bases, with 12 bases lying between them. The CDR3 DNA follows: TGTGCCAGCAGTGTGAGCCCCGCCGCCGGGGAGCTGTTTTTT. Translated, it gives CASSVSPAAGELFF.

This clone was seen a handful of times. J is TRBJ1-1 and V is TRBV6-4; possibly TRBD1 for D (6 bases). Looked up from germline, CDR1 is MRHNA and CDR2 is SNTAGT. Trimming left V 0 bases short and J 4 bases short, with 12 bases between. The CDR3 length is 15 residues. CDR3 sequence: CASSDSSTGSTEAFF. CDR3 nucleotides: TGTGCCAGCAGTGACTCATCAACAGGGTCCACTGAAGCTTTCTTT.

The rearrangement joins TRBV30 to TRBJ1-5; 7 bases map to TRBD1. J gave up 3 bases and V 2 bases, and 7 bases lay outside the gene matches. The germline V gene encodes CDR1 GTSNPN and CDR2 SVGIG (reference sequence). This CDR3 has 15 amino acids. Here the CDR3 DNA reads TGTGCCTGGAGTACCGGGACAGTTTTCAATCAGCCCCAGCATTTT. Its translation is CAWSTGTVFNQPQHF. The full variable domain, its missing parts supplied by reference TRBV30 and TRBJ1-5, is SQTIHQWPATLVQPVGSPLSLECTVEGTSNPNLYWYRQAAGRGLQLLFYSVGIGQISSEVPQNLSASRPQDRQFILSSKKLLLSDSGFYLCAWSTGTVFNQPQHFGDGTRLSIL.

The rearrangement links TRBV29-1 to TRBJ1-1; 7 nucleotides match TRBD1. V lost 4 bases to trimming and J lost 4 bases; unmatched junction nucleotides: 6. CDR1 SQVTM and CDR2 ANQGSEA come from the germline V gene. CDR3 length: 13 amino acids. The CDR3 nucleotides read TGCAGCGTTGCGGACAGGACGGCCACTGAAGCTTTCTTT. Encoded protein: CSVADRTATEAFF.

The chain recombines TRBV7-8 with TRBJ1-5; 7 nucleotides line up with TRBD1. CDR1 and CDR2 (germline): SGHVS, FQNEAQ. The CDR3 is 15 residues long. Germline trimming cut 4 bases from V and 2 bases from J; bases unmatched to any gene: 5. CDR3 nucleotide sequence: TGTGCCAGCAGCTCGAGGGGGCTCGGCAATCAGCCCCAGCATTTT. This sequence encodes CASSSRGLGNQPQHF.

The rearrangement joins TRBV4-1 to TRBJ1-2; 9 bases align to TRBD1. CDR1 is MGHRA and CDR2 is YSYEKL in the germline V gene. J gave up 2 bases and V 7 bases, and 8 bases lay outside the gene matches. The CDR3 covers 15 residues. CDR3 coding DNA: TGCGCCAGCACTATGACCGGGACAGGGAACTATGGCTACACCTTC. Protein product: CASTMTGTGNYGYTF.

The chain employs TRBV27 and TRBJ1-2; 9 nucleotides line up with TRBD1. Germline assignment: CDR1 MNHEY and CDR2 SMNVEV (reference sequence). The CDR3 runs 16 residues. Unmatched junction bases numbered 11, after V lost 5 bases and J lost 4 bases. In nucleotides, the CDR3 is TGTGCCAGCAGTCCTACCTCCGGGACAGGGACCTATGGCTACACCTTC. Translated: CASSPTSGTGTYGYTF.

The chain recombines TRBV7-8 with TRBJ2-7; no clear D gene. This CDR3 contains 13 residues. The germline gives CDR1 SGHVS, CDR2 FQNEAQ. V was trimmed by 5 bases and J by 2 bases, leaving 10 bases between them. CDR3 in DNA: TGTGCCAGCAGCCTCTTAGATACCTACGAGCAGTACTTC. It is translated as CASSLLDTYEQYF.

The chain carries TRBV11-2 and TRBJ1-3; TRBD1 matches at 8 bases. This CDR3 contains 14 residues. Germline V gene sequence: CDR1 SGHAT, CDR2 FQNNGV. The J segment lost 2 bases and the V segment lost 3 bases, leaving 0 bases of the junction unmatched. The CDR3 loop reads CASSLDRAGNTIYF. The CDR3 coding sequence is TGTGCCAGCAGCTTGGACAGGGCTGGAAACACCATATATTTT.

As concerns this clone: Other DNA sequences in the same sample also yield this CDR3. The gene calls are TRBV4-3 and TRBJ2-7, with D tentatively TRBD2 (6 bases). Trimming stripped 0 bases from V and 5 bases from J, with 17 bases between. The CDR3 length is 16 residues. Germline lookup yields CDR1 LGHNA and CDR2 YSLEER. The CDR3 loop reads CASSQDLELAGNEQYF. The CDR3 DNA reads as TGCGCCAGCAGCCAAGATCTAGAACTAGCAGGAAACGAGCAGTACTTC.

In this sample, this clone turned up once. The chain is built from TRBV19 and TRBJ1-2; D is uncertain. V gave up 5 bases and J gave up 2 bases, with 6 bases separating them. CDR1 LNHDA and CDR2 SQIVND come from the germline V gene (reference sequence). The CDR3 runs to 12 residues. Here the CDR3 DNA reads TGTGCCAGTAGTGCGGAAAACTATGGCTACACCTTC. This translates into CASSAENYGYTF.

V is TRBV12-3 or TRBV12-4 and J is TRBJ2-5; unclear D gene. The CDR3 has 12 amino acids. Trimming cost V 9 bases and J 5 bases, with 13 bases left between them. The CDR3 DNA reads TGTGCCAGTCGCCGGTCTTTGGAGACCCAGTACTTC. Translated, it gives CASRRSLETQYF.

The table lists this clone with a few counts. This chain's CDR3 is CASSHSFLSGANVLTF. The CDR3 coding sequence is TGTGCCAGCAGCCATAGTTTTTTGTCGGGGGCCAACGTCCTGACTTTC. The chain couples TRBV14 to TRBJ2-6; D remains unclear. V dropped 3 bases and J dropped 4 bases, with 13 bases sitting between them. The CDR3 runs 16 residues. The germline V gene has CDR1 SGHDN and CDR2 FVKESK.

V gene TRBV5-1 combines with J gene TRBJ2-5; D is perhaps TRBD2 (5 bases). Between the trimmed V and J ends, which lost 1 base and 5 bases, there was a span of 21 bases. Germline lookup yields CDR1 SGHRS and CDR2 YFSETQ. The CDR3 contains 17 residues. CDR3 region: CASSLWLVGEGGETQYF. CDR3 in DNA: TGCGCCAGCAGCTTGTGGTTAGTTGGTGAGGGTGGCGAGACCCAGTACTTC. The variable domain in full, with the rest retrieved from reference TRBV5-1 and TRBJ2-5, is KAGVTQTPRYLIKTRGQQVTLSCSPISGHRSVSWYQQTPGQGLQFLFEYFSETQRNKGNFPGRFSGRQFSNSRSEMNVSTLELGDSALYLCASSLWLVGEGGETQYFGPGTRLLVL.

This chain connects TRBV5-4 to TRBJ1-1; D is perhaps TRBD1 (5 bases). Germline CDR1 SGHNT, CDR2 YYREEE (reference sequence). The V end was cut by 4 bases, the J end by 3 bases, with 13 bases between. CDR3 length equals 14 residues. CDR3 bases: TGTGCCAGCAGCCCAGCGGGGCGGGACACTGAAGCTTTCTTT. The encoded protein is CASSPAGRDTEAFF.

J is TRBJ1-1 and V is TRBV11-2; D might be TRBD1 (5 bases). The CDR3 is 15 residues long. Trimming removed 5 bases at V and 1 base at J, with 14 bases between. Germline V gene sequence: CDR1 SGHAT, CDR2 FQNNGV. Written as DNA, the CDR3 is TGTGCCAGCAGCCCCTTGTGGGGCCGGAACACTGAAGCTTTCTTT. Its translation: CASSPLWGRNTEAFF.

This sequence joins TRBV23-1 and TRBJ2-7; D not resolved. TRBV23-1 falls under the ORF class, with uncertain function. The CDR3 is 17 residues long. The V gene lost 3 bases and the J gene lost 3 bases, with 21 bases spanning the gap. This CDR3 is CASSQPVGTEKDYEQYF. CDR3 in DNA: TGCGCCAGCAGTCAGCCGGTCGGTACAGAAAAGGACTACGAGCAGTACTTC.

V and J are TRBV3-1 (or the pseudogene TRBV3-2) and TRBJ1-5; D uncertain. The germline V and J ends were trimmed by 2 bases and 3 bases, with 8 bases remaining between them. CDR3 size: 14 residues. In germline, CDR1 is LGHDT, CDR2 YNNKEL (reference sequence). DNA of the CDR3: TGTGCCAGCAGCCAAAGCGGGAACAATCAGCCCCAGCATTTT. Protein: CASSQSGNNQPQHF.

The chain links TRBV3-1 (or the pseudogene TRBV3-2) to TRBJ1-2, with 7 bases lining up with TRBD1. Trimming took 1 base from V and 0 from J; bases not matched to a gene: 5. Germline V lookup: CDR1 LGHDT, CDR2 YNNKEL (reference sequence). This CDR3 has 16 amino acids. In nucleotides, the CDR3 is TGTGCCAGCAGCCAAGCTTGGGACAGCTCTAACTATGGCTACACCTTC. It specifies CASSQAWDSSNYGYTF.

This chain joins TRBV2 and TRBJ2-7; 10 bases map to TRBD2. Per the germline V gene, CDR1 is SNHLY and CDR2 is FYNNEI. The CDR3 length is 15 residues. Unmatched junction bases numbered 6, after V lost 3 bases and J lost 4 bases. The chain's CDR3 is CASSDVGLARYEQYF. For the CDR3, the DNA is TGTGCCAGCAGTGATGTGGGACTAGCGAGGTACGAGCAGTACTTC.

This clone was picked up one time. The chain carries TRBV7-8 and TRBJ2-1, with 10 nucleotides matching TRBD2. The CDR3 extends over 16 amino acids. V shed 3 bases, J shed 8 bases, and the junction held 10 bases outside the gene matches. Germline lookup yields CDR1 SGHVS and CDR2 FQNEAQ. As DNA, the CDR3 is TGTGCCAGCAGCTTCCGAACAAGCGGGAGGGGGGATGAGCAGTTCTTC. It encodes CASSFRTSGRGDEQFF.

V is TRBV7-9 and J is TRBJ2-7; 15 bases align to TRBD2. The V and J ends lost 5 bases and 2 bases, in that order; junction bases with no gene match: 7. The CDR3 spans 17 residues. Germline CDR1 reads SEHNR; CDR2 reads FQNEAQ (reference sequence). CDR3 sequence: CASSPGLAGGRTYEQYF. In DNA, the CDR3 is TGTGCCAGCAGCCCGGGACTAGCGGGGGGAAGGACCTACGAGCAGTACTTC.

The chain is built from TRBV13 and TRBJ1-5; no clear D gene. This CDR3 has 16 residues. V lost 2 bases, J lost 0 bases, and 11 bases lay in between. CDR1 PRHDT and CDR2 FYEKMQ come from the germline V gene (reference sequence). The CDR3 spells CASSLTTGNSNQPQHF. The CDR3 region has the DNA TGTGCCAGCAGCTTAACGACGGGGAATAGCAATCAGCCCCAGCATTTT.